This T cell receptor beta chain was captured in a study of OX40 agonist ivuxolimab in advanced cancers. V shed 4 bases, J shed 5 bases, and the junction held 12 bases outside the gene matches. This CDR3 is built from 17 residues. The germline V gene encodes CDR1 SGHRS and CDR2 YFSETQ. Only in-frame clones appear in the TCRdb table, and some are missing; sequencing was by immunoSEQ multiplex PCR. The repertoire holds 90,000 to 100,000 clones, with 90% as singletons. Note on this clone: Its antigen is undetermined.

Study-wide results and caveats: Both CD4+ and CD8+ T cell populations in blood had undergone clonal expansion by week 6 at 0.1 to 3.0 mg/kg.

Sequencing used CD4+ or CD8+ T cells sorted from blood, obtained in a trial of the OX40 agonist ivuxolimab. The receptor comes from an adult with an advanced solid tumor such as melanoma, head and neck, liver or kidney cancer. V is TRBV5-1 and J is TRBJ2-1; 10 nucleotides agree with TRBD2. This CDR3 is CASSHRWTSGTNNEQFF. The CDR3 nucleotides read TGCGCCAGCAGCCACAGGTGGACTAGCGGAACAAACAATGAGCAGTTCTTC.